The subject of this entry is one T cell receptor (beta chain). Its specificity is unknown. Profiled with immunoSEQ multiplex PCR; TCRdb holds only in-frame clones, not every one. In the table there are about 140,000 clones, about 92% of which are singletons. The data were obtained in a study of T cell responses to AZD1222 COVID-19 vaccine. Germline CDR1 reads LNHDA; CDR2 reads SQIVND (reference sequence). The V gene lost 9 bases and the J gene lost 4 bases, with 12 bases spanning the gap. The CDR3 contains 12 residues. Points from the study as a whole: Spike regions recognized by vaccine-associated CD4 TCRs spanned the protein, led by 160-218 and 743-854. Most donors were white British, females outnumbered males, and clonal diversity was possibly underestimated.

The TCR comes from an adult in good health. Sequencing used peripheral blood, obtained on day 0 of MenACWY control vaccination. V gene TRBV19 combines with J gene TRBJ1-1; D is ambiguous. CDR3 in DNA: TGTGCCAGCCAAGCATCAGCCACTGAAGCTTTCTTT. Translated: CASQASATEAFF.